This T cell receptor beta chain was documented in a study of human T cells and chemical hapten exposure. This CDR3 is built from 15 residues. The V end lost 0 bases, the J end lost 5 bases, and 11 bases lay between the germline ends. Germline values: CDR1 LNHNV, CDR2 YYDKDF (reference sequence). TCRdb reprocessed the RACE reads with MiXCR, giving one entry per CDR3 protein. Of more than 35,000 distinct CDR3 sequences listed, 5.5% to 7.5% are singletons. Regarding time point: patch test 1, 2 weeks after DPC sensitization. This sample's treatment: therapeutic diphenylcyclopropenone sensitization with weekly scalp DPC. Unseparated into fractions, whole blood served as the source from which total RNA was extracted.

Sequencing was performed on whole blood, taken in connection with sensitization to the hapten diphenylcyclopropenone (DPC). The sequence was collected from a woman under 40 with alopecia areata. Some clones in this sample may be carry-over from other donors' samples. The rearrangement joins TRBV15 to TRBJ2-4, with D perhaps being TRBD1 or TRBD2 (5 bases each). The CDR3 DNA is TGTGCCACCAGCAGAGATCGAGGGGCGGAAAACATTCAGTACTTC. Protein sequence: CATSRDRGAENIQYF.